This TCR beta chain was captured in a study of T-cell memory formation after mild COVID-19. As for the study in general: Clusters of TCRs were largely donor specific.

This clonotype was counted ten times or more. Its target is unknown. Whole-study findings and limits: A second wave expanding day 15 to 37 was CD4+-biased; contracting clones were balanced. Pre-infection memory contained some responding clones, which suggested that cross-reactive memory had joined.

The CDR3 sequence is 15 residues long. CDR1 MNHEY and CDR2 SVGAGI come from the germline V gene. V was cut by 1 base and J by 5 bases, with 13 bases left in between. With constant-segment primers, 5'RACE yielded cDNA libraries of TCR alpha and TCR beta that carried sample barcodes and UMIs. TCRdb processed the 5' RACE reads anew with MiXCR; each CDR3 protein has one entry. The profile shows hundreds of thousands of distinct CDR3 sequences, roughly 15% of them singletons. The gene calls are TRBV6-5 and TRBJ2-3, with a possible D match to TRBD2 (6 bases). The sequence derives from a man aged 18 to 29 who had mild COVID-19 (a few samples of this study predate the infection). Cell type and time point are not known. Source material: PBMCs or a T cell subset sorted from them (not recorded which). The CDR3 sequence is CASSYWRGEEDTQYF. CDR3 nucleotides: TGTGCCAGCAGTTACTGGCGGGGCGAAGAAGATACGCAGTATTTT.